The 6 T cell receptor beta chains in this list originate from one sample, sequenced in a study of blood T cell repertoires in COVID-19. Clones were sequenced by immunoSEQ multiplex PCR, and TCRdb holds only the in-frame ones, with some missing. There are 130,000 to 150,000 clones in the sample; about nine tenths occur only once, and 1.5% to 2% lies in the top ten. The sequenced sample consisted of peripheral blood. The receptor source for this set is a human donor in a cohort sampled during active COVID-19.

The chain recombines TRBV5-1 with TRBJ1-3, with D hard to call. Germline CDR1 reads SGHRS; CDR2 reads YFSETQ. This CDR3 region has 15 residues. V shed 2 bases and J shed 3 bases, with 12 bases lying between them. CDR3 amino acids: CASSFGESRGNTIYF. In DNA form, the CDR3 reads TGCGCCAGCAGCTTCGGGGAGTCCCGTGGAAACACCATATATTTT.

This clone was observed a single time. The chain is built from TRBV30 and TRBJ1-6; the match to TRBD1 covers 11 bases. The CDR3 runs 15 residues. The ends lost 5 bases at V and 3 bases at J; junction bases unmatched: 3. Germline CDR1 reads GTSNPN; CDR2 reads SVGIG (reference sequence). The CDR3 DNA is TGTGCCTGGGGACAGGGGGCAAACTATAATTCACCCCTCCACTTT. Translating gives CAWGQGANYNSPLHF.

CDR3 residues: CASSQESQLIYNEQFF. The CDR3 region has the DNA TGCGCCAGCAGCCAAGAGTCCCAACTAATCTACAATGAGCAGTTCTTC. This chain connects TRBV4-3 to TRBJ2-1; D is uncertain. CDR3 length: 16 residues. Germline V gene sequence: CDR1 LGHNA, CDR2 YSLEER. V lost 0 bases and J 3 bases, leaving 12 bases between the germline ends.

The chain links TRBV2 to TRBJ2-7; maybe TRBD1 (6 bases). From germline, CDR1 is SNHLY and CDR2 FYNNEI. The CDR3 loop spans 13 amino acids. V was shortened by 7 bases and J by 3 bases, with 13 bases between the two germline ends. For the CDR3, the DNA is TGTGCCAGCACCGTCGGACAGAACTACGAGCAGTACTTC. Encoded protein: CASTVGQNYEQYF.

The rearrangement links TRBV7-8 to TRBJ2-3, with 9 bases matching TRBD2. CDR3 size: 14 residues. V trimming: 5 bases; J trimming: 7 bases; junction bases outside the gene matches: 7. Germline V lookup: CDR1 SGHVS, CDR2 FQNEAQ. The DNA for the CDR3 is TGTGCCAGCAGCCCCTTAGGGACTAGCTATACGCAGTATTTT. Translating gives CASSPLGTSYTQYF.

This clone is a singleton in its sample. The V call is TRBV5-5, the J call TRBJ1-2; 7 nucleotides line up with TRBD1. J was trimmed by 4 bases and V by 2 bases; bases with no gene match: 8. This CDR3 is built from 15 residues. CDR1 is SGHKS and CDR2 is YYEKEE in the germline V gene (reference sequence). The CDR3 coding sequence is TGTGCCAGCAGCTTTGGCGGGACAGAGCGCTATGGCTACACCTTC. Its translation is CASSFGGTERYGYTF.